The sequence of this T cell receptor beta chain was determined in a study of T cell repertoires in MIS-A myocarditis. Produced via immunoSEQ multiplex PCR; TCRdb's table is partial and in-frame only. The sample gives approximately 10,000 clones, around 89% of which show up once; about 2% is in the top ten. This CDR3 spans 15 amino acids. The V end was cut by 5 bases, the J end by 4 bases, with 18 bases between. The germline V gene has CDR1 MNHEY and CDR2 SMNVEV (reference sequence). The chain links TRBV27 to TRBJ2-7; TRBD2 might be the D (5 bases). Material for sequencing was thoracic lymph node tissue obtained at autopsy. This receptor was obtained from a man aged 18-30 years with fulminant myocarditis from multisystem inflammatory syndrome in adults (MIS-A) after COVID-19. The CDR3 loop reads CASSRTASPIYEQYF. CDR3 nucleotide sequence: TGTGCCAGCAGTAGAACCGCTAGCCCAATATACGAGCAGTACTTC.